Only a few counts were recorded for the clone carrying this T cell receptor (beta chain). This entry comes from a study of identical twins. Germline-derived CDR1 and CDR2 are SGDLS and YYNGEE. CDR3 size: 16 residues. Trimming removed 4 bases from V and 1 base from J, with 16 bases in between. TCRdb ran MiXCR on the 5' RACE reads and lists one entry per CDR3 protein. This table holds 1.5 million to 2 million distinct CDR3 sequences, under 35% found once. The chain uses TRBV9 and TRBJ2-3; maybe TRBD1 (6 bases). Sequenced: cord blood. The receptor comes from a newborn girl in good health. The CDR3: CASSIYPGHRTDTQYF. The CDR3 DNA is TGTGCCAGCAGCATCTACCCGGGACACCGCACAGATACGCAGTATTTT.